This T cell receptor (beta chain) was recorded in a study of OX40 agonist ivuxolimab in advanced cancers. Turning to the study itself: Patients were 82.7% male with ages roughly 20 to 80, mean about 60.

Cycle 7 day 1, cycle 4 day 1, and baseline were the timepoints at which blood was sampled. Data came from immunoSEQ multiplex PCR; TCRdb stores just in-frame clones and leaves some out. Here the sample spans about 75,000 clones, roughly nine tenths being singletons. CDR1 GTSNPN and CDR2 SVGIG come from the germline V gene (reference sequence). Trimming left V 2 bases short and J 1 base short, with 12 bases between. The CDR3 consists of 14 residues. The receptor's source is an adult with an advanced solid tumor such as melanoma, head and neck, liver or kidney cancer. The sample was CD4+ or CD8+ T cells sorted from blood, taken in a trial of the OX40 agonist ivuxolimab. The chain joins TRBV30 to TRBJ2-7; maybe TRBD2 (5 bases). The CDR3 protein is CAWSRGTLSYEQYF. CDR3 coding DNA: TGTGCCTGGAGTCGGGGTACCTTATCCTACGAGCAGTACTTC.